Following are 21 T cell receptor beta chains from one sample sequenced in a study of T-cell reconstitution after alpha-beta-depleted transplantation in children. A TCRbeta library incorporating unique molecular identifiers was prepared. TCRdb used MiXCR to reprocess the PCR reads, holding one entry per CDR3 protein. The sample lists about 580,000 distinct CDR3 sequences, around 23% seen once, with roughly 14% in the top ten. The specimen comprised PBMCs, mostly from graft donor cells, sampled 360 days after TCRalphabeta/CD19-depleted stem cell transplant. The receptors originated from a boy under two years old who had a stem cell transplant for acute myeloid leukemia, so the T cells may come from the graft donor.

This clonotype was found many times. This sequence joins TRBV7-9 and TRBJ2-7; tentatively, D is TRBD1 or TRBD2 (6 bases each). This CDR3 comprises 15 residues. V lost 1 base to trimming and J lost 7 bases, with 17 bases between them. CDR1 and CDR2 from the germline V gene are SEHNR and FQNEAQ (reference sequence). CDR3 in amino acids: CASSLVPGHRGEQYV. As DNA, the CDR3 is TGTGCCAGCAGCTTAGTGCCGGGACACCGGGGGGAGCAGTACGTC.

This clonotype was counted at least ten times. This rearrangement joins TRBV5-1 to TRBJ2-7; 8 bases line up with TRBD2. This CDR3 is built from 16 residues. Trimming took 0 bases from V and 0 from J; bases not matched to a gene: 5. Looked up from germline, CDR1 is SGHRS and CDR2 is YFSETQ. The CDR3 reads CASSLVVAGSSYEQYF. In nucleotides, the CDR3 is TGCGCCAGCAGCTTGGTGGTAGCGGGGAGCTCCTACGAGCAGTACTTC.

This chain connects TRBV6-2 or TRBV6-3 to TRBJ1-1; TRBD1 might be the D (6 bases). The CDR3 is made up of 19 amino acids. Per the germline V gene, CDR1 is MNHEY and CDR2 is SVGEGT. Trimming removed 3 bases at V and 0 bases at J, with 23 bases between. The CDR3 DNA reads TGTGCCAGCAGTTATGAGGGGGGGGCAGGGCCCATCATGAACACTGAAGCTTTCTTT. Translating gives CASSYEGGAGPIMNTEAFF.

The table lists this clonotype with a few counts. This chain connects TRBV20-1 to TRBJ2-2, with TRBD2 matching 9 bases. Germline V gives CDR1 DFQATT, CDR2 SNEGSKA (reference sequence). V lost 1 base and J lost 5; bases outside the gene matches: 8. CDR3 length: 16 residues. CDR3 DNA sequence: TGCAGTGCTAGAGCGTGGTTAGCGGGGGAGACCGGGGAGCTGTTTTTT. The encoded protein is CSARAWLAGETGELFF.

The chain recombines TRBV7-9 with TRBJ2-7; 7 positions agree with TRBD2. Germline V gene data show CDR1 as SEHNR and CDR2 as FQNEAQ (reference sequence). The CDR3 length is 15 residues. V lost 5 bases, J lost 0 bases, and 7 bases stayed unmatched. CDR3 in DNA: TGTGCCAGCAGCCAGTGGGAGGGGTTCTCCTACGAGCAGTACTTC. Its protein is CASSQWEGFSYEQYF.

This clonotype was recorded a few times. The chain recombines TRBV12-3 or TRBV12-4 with TRBJ2-2; 9 bases line up with TRBD1. Trimming removed 2 bases from V and 7 bases from J; junction bases left unmatched: 5. This CDR3 is 15 amino acids long. The DNA for the CDR3 is TGTGCCAGCAGTTTAAAGGACAGGGGTAGCGGGGAGCTGTTTTTT. Its translation: CASSLKDRGSGELFF.

The chain carries TRBV6-1 and TRBJ1-1, with 9 bases that match TRBD1. Trimming removed 5 bases from V and 1 base from J; junction bases left unmatched: 8. Per the germline V gene, CDR1 is MNHNS and CDR2 is SASEGT. This CDR3 is 16 amino acids long. This chain's CDR3 is CASSLRPGQGNTEAFF. Written as DNA, the CDR3 is TGTGCCAGCAGTCTTCGTCCGGGACAGGGGAACACTGAAGCTTTCTTT.

This clonotype has just one count. The chain uses TRBV5-1 and TRBJ2-4; a weak D match, TRBD2 (6 bases). Germline V lookup: CDR1 SGHRS, CDR2 YFSETQ. V was clipped by 3 bases and J by 2 bases, with 12 bases between them. CDR3 size: 15 residues. The chain's CDR3 is CASSWGAGTKNIQYF. CDR3 bases: TGCGCCAGCAGCTGGGGCGCGGGGACCAAAAACATTCAGTACTTC.

This clonotype was detected only a few times. V gene TRBV20-1 combines with J gene TRBJ2-2, with 7 bases that match TRBD1. The CDR3 loop spans 16 amino acids. With V trimmed by 0 bases and J by 0 bases, 4 bases remained unmatched. Germline CDR1 DFQATT, CDR2 SNEGSKA (reference sequence). CDR3 sequence: CSARERGQTNTGELFF. The CDR3 nucleotides read TGCAGTGCTAGAGAAAGGGGACAGACGAACACCGGGGAGCTGTTTTTT.

This clonotype was observed at least ten times. The chain couples TRBV12-3 or TRBV12-4 to TRBJ2-5; 8 bases align to TRBD2. V shed 2 bases and J 4 bases; nucleotides not matched to a gene: 18. The CDR3 totals 19 residues. The CDR3 is CASSLRGLEAGAGGETQYF. The CDR3 nucleotides are TGTGCCAGCAGTTTAAGGGGCCTTGAGGCGGGGGCGGGAGGAGAGACCCAGTACTTC.

The chain employs TRBV6-5 and TRBJ1-2, with D hard to call. This CDR3 is built from 16 residues. V lost 0 bases and J lost 2, with 13 bases in between. Germline CDR1 reads MNHEY; CDR2 reads SVGAGI. The CDR3 region is CASSYSKNRINYGYTF. In DNA form, the CDR3 reads TGTGCCAGCAGTTACTCCAAGAACCGCATAAACTATGGCTACACCTTC.

The V call is TRBV12-3 or TRBV12-4, the J call TRBJ1-6, with D possibly being TRBD1 (6 bases). This CDR3 region has 15 residues. V lost 5 bases and J lost 10, with 18 bases in between. The CDR3 loop reads CASSKGGQGRSPLHF. The DNA of the CDR3 is TGTGCCAGCAGTAAAGGGGGGCAGGGACGCTCACCCCTCCACTTT.

About this clonotype: A much larger clone differs from this one at a single base, so this may be a read error. The gene calls are TRBV7-8 and TRBJ2-1; 11 bases align to TRBD2. The CDR3 consists of 17 residues. Germline V CDR1 and CDR2: SGHVS, FQNEAQ. V was clipped by 5 bases and J by 7 bases; unmatched bases: 13. DNA for the CDR3: TGTGCCAGCAGCAGTTTAGCGGGGGGGTCATTGAGGAATGAGCAGTTCTTC. It yields the protein CASSSLAGGSLRNEQFF.

The table lists this clonotype with many counts. The CDR3 DNA follows: TGTGCCAGCAGTCTCCGGACAGGGGCGAACTATGGCTACACCTTC. Translated, it gives CASSLRTGANYGYTF. The V and J genes are TRBV28 and TRBJ1-2, with 9 bases lining up with TRBD1. There are 15 residues in the CDR3. The ends lost 5 bases at V and 2 bases at J; junction bases unmatched: 6. CDR1 is MDHEN and CDR2 is SYDVKM in the germline V gene.

This clonotype occurred many times. V usage is TRBV20-1 and J usage is TRBJ2-7; the match to TRBD1 covers 8 bases. The germline CDR1 and CDR2 sequences are DFQATT and SNEGSKA (reference sequence). Germline trimming cut 5 bases from V and 4 bases from J; bases unmatched to any gene: 7. This CDR3 is 13 amino acids long. The CDR3 DNA is TGCAGTGCTGCTCGGCGGGACAGGTACGAGCAGTACGTC. It codes for CSAARRDRYEQYV.

The chain links TRBV25-1 to TRBJ2-6; D uncertain. This CDR3 is 16 amino acids long. Trimming removed 0 bases at V and 3 bases at J, with 9 bases between. Germline V lookup: CDR1 MGHDK, CDR2 SYGVNS. CDR3 coding DNA: TGTGCCAGCAGTGAATATGGGGAAAGTGGGGCCAACGTCCTGACTTTC. Translating it yields CASSEYGESGANVLTF. The full variable domain, in which reference TRBV25-1 and TRBJ2-6 provide the parts outside the CDR3, is EADIYQTPRYLVIGTGKKITLECSQTMGHDKMYWYQQDPGMELHLIHYSYGVNSTEKGDLSSESTVSRIRTEHFPLTLESARPSHTSQYLCASSEYGESGANVLTFGAGSRLTVL.

V usage is TRBV6-1 and J usage is TRBJ2-7; no clear D. CDR1 is MNHNS, CDR2 SASEGT, per germline. The CDR3 extends over 13 amino acids. Trimming stripped 6 bases from V and 5 bases from J, with 14 bases between. DNA of the CDR3: TGTGCCAGCAGCGCGCTCGGGCATGACGAGCAGTACGTC. Translated: CASSALGHDEQYV.

The chain is built from TRBV14 and TRBJ2-1; 11 bases fit TRBD2. The germline V gene encodes CDR1 SGHDN and CDR2 FVKESK. V shed 3 bases, J shed 0 bases, and the junction held 13 bases outside the gene matches. There are 20 residues in the CDR3. CDR3 in DNA: TGTGCCAGCAGCCATGGGCCGGGACTAGCGGTGTACAGCTCCTACAATGAGCAGTTCTTC. Amino acids: CASSHGPGLAVYSSYNEQFF. Full variable domain (rest looked up from reference TRBV14 and TRBJ2-1): EAGVTQFPSHSVIEKGQTVTLRCDPISGHDNLYWYRRVMGKEIKFLLHFVKESKQDESGMPNNRFLAERTGGTYSTLKVQPAELEDSGVYFCASSHGPGLAVYSSYNEQFFGPGTRLTVL.

The CDR3 DNA sequence: TGCGCCAGCAGCCTTCTCGGAGGGAACGAGCAGTACTTC. Residues: CASSLLGGNEQYF. V is TRBV4-3 and J is TRBJ2-7; tentatively, D is TRBD2 (6 bases). Germline lookup yields CDR1 LGHNA and CDR2 YSLEER. V lost 4 bases to trimming and J lost 5 bases, with 12 bases between them. The CDR3 consists of 13 residues.

This clonotype was found many times. The rearrangement links TRBV7-6 to TRBJ2-3; weak D call: TRBD2 (7 bases). The CDR3 extends over 15 amino acids. Between the trimmed V and J ends, which lost 5 bases and 4 bases, there was a span of 16 bases. Germline assignment: CDR1 SGHVS and CDR2 FNYEAQ. CDR3 protein: CASSGTWGGADTQYF. CDR3 sequence (DNA): TGTGCCAGCAGCGGCACATGGGGGGGCGCAGATACGCAGTATTTT. The whole variable domain, remainder taken from reference TRBV7-6 and TRBJ2-3, is GAGVSQSPRYKVTKRGQDVALRCDPISGHVSLYWYRQALGQGPEFLTYFNYEAQQDKSGLPNDRFSAERPEGSISTLTIQRTEQRDSAMYRCASSGTWGGADTQYFGPGTRLTVL.

At least ten counts were recorded for this clonotype. CDR3 DNA: TGCGCCAGCAGCCAAGTTAGGCAGGGCGCCGGGGAGCTGTTTTTT. Translated: CASSQVRQGAGELFF. The V gene is TRBV4-3, the J gene TRBJ2-2, with TRBD1 as a possible D gene (5 bases). V was trimmed by 1 base and J by 6 bases, leaving 12 bases between them. The CDR3 length is 15 residues. CDR1 LGHNA and CDR2 YSLEER come from the germline V gene.